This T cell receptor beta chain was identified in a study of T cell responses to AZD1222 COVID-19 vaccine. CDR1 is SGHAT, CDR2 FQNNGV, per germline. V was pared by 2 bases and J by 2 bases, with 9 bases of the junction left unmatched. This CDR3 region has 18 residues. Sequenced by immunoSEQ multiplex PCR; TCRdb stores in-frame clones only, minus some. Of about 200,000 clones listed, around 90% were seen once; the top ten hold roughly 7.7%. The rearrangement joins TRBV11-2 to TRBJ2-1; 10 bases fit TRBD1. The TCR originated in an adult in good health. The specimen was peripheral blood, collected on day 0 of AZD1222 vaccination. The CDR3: CASSLRRQGATAYNEQFF. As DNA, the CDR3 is TGTGCCAGCAGCTTAAGACGACAGGGGGCAACGGCCTACAATGAGCAGTTCTTC.